The clone carrying this T cell receptor (beta chain) was recorded a few times. Primers included in the PCR were 60 Vbeta and 13 Jbeta primers. Using immunoSEQ multiplex PCR, the repertoire was profiled, and TCRdb retains in-frame clones only, with some absent. This sample yields just over 150,000 clones, of which 82% are seen a single time; 5.5% to 8.5% belongs to the top ten. The data derive from a study of cytomegalovirus exposure and HLA in healthy donors. Germline assignment: CDR1 MNHEY and CDR2 SVGAGI. With 6 bases clipped from V and 6 bases from J, the junction kept 10 bases outside the gene matches. The CDR3 totals 15 residues.

This sequence originates from a woman aged 45-65 years in good health and CMV-seropositive. The chain links TRBV6-5 to TRBJ2-1, with 8 bases fitting TRBD2. Sequenced sample: PBMCs. CDR3: CASRPQTSAINEQFF. CDR3 bases: TGTGCCAGCAGGCCACAGACTAGCGCCATCAATGAGCAGTTCTTC.